Detailed here is one TCR beta chain. No antigen is known for it. The entry originates in a study of OX40 agonist ivuxolimab in advanced cancers. J was trimmed by 1 base and V by 7 bases; bases with no gene match: 6. CDR3 length equals 16 residues. Germline CDR1 is WSHSY and CDR2 is SAAADI. General observations from the study: Still undetermined is the antigen specificity of the expanded peripheral T cells. Expanded clones belonging to CD8+ T cells outnumbered, on average, those of CD4+.

Libraries were prepared by immunoSEQ multiplex PCR; TCRdb keeps only in-frame clonotypes and omits some of them. The sample yields tens of thousands of clones, roughly 89% seen once. The specimen was CD4+ or CD8+ T cells sorted from blood, collected in a trial of the OX40 agonist ivuxolimab. The sequence derives from an adult with an advanced solid tumor such as melanoma, head and neck, liver or kidney cancer. The chain is built from TRBV10-2 and TRBJ2-7; 14 positions agree with TRBD2. The DNA of the CDR3 is TGCGCCAGCAAGCTCGGACTAGCGGGGGGATCCTACGAGCAGTACTTC. Residues: CASKLGLAGGSYEQYF.